The 5 T cell receptor beta chains listed next were all sequenced from one sample in a study of Ad26.COV2.S vaccination and SARS-CoV-2 variants. Stated treatment: some 20 received Ad26.COV2.S at low or high dose, single or two shots; a few received placebo; per-sample allocation not given. Sampling occurred on day 63 after the first vaccine or placebo injection. Sequencing used immunoSEQ multiplex PCR; TCRdb keeps in-frame clones, though not all of them. This sample yields fewer than 600,000 clones, of which 89% are seen a single time; under 2% belongs to the top ten. This sample comprised peripheral blood, obtained in a trial of Ad26.COV2.S vaccine versus placebo. The receptors derive from a person between 18 and 59 years old who received the Ad26.COV2.S COVID-19 vaccine or a placebo.

This chain links TRBV7-8 with TRBJ2-1; D unclear. The germline V gene has CDR1 SGHVS and CDR2 FQNEAQ. V dropped 5 bases and J dropped 7 bases, with 18 bases sitting between them. There are 15 residues in the CDR3. CDR3 region: CASSPRWAAGNEQFF. CDR3 coding DNA: TGTGCCAGCAGCCCCCGGTGGGCAGCAGGTAATGAGCAGTTCTTC.

CDR3 sequence (DNA): TGTGCCAGCAGCTTTGGGACTCATACTGGGGCCAACGTCCTGACTTTC. Translation gives CASSFGTHTGANVLTF. This chain links TRBV13 with TRBJ2-6, with D perhaps TRBD2 (6 bases). Trimming stripped 3 bases from V and 2 bases from J, with 11 bases between. This CDR3 contains 16 residues. CDR1 and CDR2 from the germline V gene are PRHDT and FYEKMQ (reference sequence).

This clone was seen a handful of times. The chain has TRBV15 and TRBJ1-4; maybe TRBD1 (6 bases). The CDR3 sequence is 15 residues long. From germline, CDR1 is LNHNV and CDR2 YYDKDF (reference sequence). Trimming pared 0 bases from V and 8 bases from J, leaving 13 bases between. CDR3 nucleotide sequence: TGTGCCACCAGCAGAGATTTGGCAGGGGAGGAAAAACTGTTTTTT. Its translation is CATSRDLAGEEKLFF.

Only one count was recorded for this clone. The chain combines TRBV27 with TRBJ2-1; TRBD1 or TRBD2 may be the D gene (5 bases each). In germline, CDR1 is MNHEY, CDR2 SMNVEV (reference sequence). CDR3 size: 16 residues. The V and J ends lost 6 bases and 6 bases respectively, with 21 bases between them. CDR3 nucleotide sequence: TGTGCCAGCAGCCCGCGAGGCCAATATGGGGGCAATGAGCAGTTCTTC. Its translation: CASSPRGQYGGNEQFF.

The count of this clone is one. V and J are TRBV6-5 and TRBJ2-7; D is possibly TRBD1 (6 bases). The V and J ends lost 10 bases and 1 base respectively, with 8 bases between them. Germline V lookup: CDR1 MNHEY, CDR2 SVGAGI. This CDR3 spans 11 amino acids. The CDR3 nucleotides read TGTGCCATAACAGGGTCCTACGAGCAGTACTTC. It is translated as CAITGSYEQYF.